This is a list of T cell receptor beta chains from one sample in a study of cytomegalovirus exposure and HLA in healthy donors. Method: immunoSEQ multiplex PCR; TCRdb's copy keeps in-frame clones and lacks some. Of 200,000 or so clones in the sample, about 81% were seen once. Sequencing was performed on PBMCs. The receptors shown here come from a woman between 18 and 29 years old in good health and CMV-seronegative. The CDR3 runs from the conserved cysteine through the conserved F or W. The order of the fields is D gene, V gene, clone size, J gene, CDR3 protein, CDR3 DNA. D genes are given only for firm matches. The size field is filled for only some rows; it gives once, few, many or a size class.

>-|TRBV6-1|-|TRBJ1-2
CASSGPSRASTLWGYTF
TGTGCCAGCAGTGGGCCTAGTAGAGCCTCGACCCTCTGGGGCTACACCTTC
>TRBD1|TRBV6-1|few|TRBJ1-5
CASREMGRGRNQPQHF
TGTGCCAGCAGAGAAATGGGCAGGGGGCGCAATCAGCCCCAGCATTTT
>-|TRBV6-5|-|TRBJ1-2
CASSYWQAYGYTF
TGTGCCAGCAGTTACTGGCAGGCATATGGCTACACCTTC
>-|TRBV6-4|-|TRBJ2-3
CASSEGRGADTQYF
TGTGCCAGCAGTGAAGGCAGGGGGGCAGATACGCAGTATTTT
>-|TRBV5-1|-|TRBJ1-2
CATRKSENYGYTF
TGCGCCACTCGAAAGAGCGAGAACTATGGCTACACCTTC
>-|TRBV4-1|-|TRBJ1-1
CASSRSYDSPEAFF
TGCGCCAGCAGCCGGAGTTACGACAGCCCTGAAGCTTTCTTT
>TRBD2|TRBV7-3|-|TRBJ2-7
CASSLGLAGNNEQYF
TGTGCCAGCAGCTTAGGACTAGCGGGAAATAACGAGCAGTACTTC
>-|TRBV28|few|TRBJ1-4
CASSSDRRGEKLFF
TGTGCCAGCAGTTCGGACAGAAGGGGCGAAAAACTGTTTTTT
>TRBD2|TRBV7-6|-|TRBJ2-2
CASSFGGTSANTGELFF
TGTGCCAGCAGCTTTGGGGGAACTAGCGCGAACACCGGGGAGCTGTTTTTT
>-|TRBV7-9|-|TRBJ1-2
CASRPGAGFYTF
TGTGCCAGCAGGCCCGGAGCGGGTTTTTACACCTTC
>-|TRBV27|-|TRBJ2-2
CASSLFSTQFNTGELFF
TGTGCCAGCAGTTTATTTTCAACTCAATTTAACACCGGGGAGCTGTTTTTT
>-|TRBV29-1|-|TRBJ2-7
CSVPTGPVPYEQYF
TGCAGCGTACCGACAGGACCCGTTCCCTACGAGCAGTACTTC
>TRBD2|TRBV7-6|few|TRBJ2-7
CASSPLAGVYEQYF
TGTGCCAGCAGCCCCTTAGCGGGAGTTTACGAGCAGTACTTC
>TRBD1|TRBV7-2|-|TRBJ2-3
CASSSSQDRGRGTQYF
TGTGCCAGCAGCTCCTCCCAAGACAGGGGGCGAGGAACGCAGTATTTT
>TRBD1|TRBV2|-|TRBJ2-7
CASSDRGHEQYF
TGTGCCAGCAGCGACAGGGGTCACGAGCAGTACTTC
>-|TRBV5-1|once|TRBJ1-5
CASSPSPGGNQPQHF
TGCGCCAGCTCCCCCAGTCCAGGGGGCAATCAGCCCCAGCATTTT
>-|TRBV5-6|-|TRBJ2-5
CASSSGGGETQYF
TGTGCCAGCAGCTCGGGCGGAGGAGAGACCCAGTACTTC
>TRBD1|TRBV19|-|TRBJ2-7
CASKQGADEQYF
TGTGCCAGTAAACAGGGGGCCGACGAGCAGTACTTC
>-|TRBV5-1|-|TRBJ1-4
CASSVSGWTNEKLFF
TGCGCCAGCAGCGTATCCGGGTGGACTAATGAAAAACTGTTTTTT
>-|TRBV27|-|TRBJ1-1
CASNTNQGTMNTEAFF
TGTGCCAGCAACACGAACCAGGGGACCATGAACACTGAAGCTTTCTTT
>-|TRBV19|-|TRBJ2-3
CASSGTSDTQYF
TGTGCCAGTAGTGGGACTTCAGATACGCAGTATTTT
>-|TRBV7-9|-|TRBJ1-1
CASSRREPVNTEAFF
TGTGCCAGCAGCCGCAGGGAACCAGTGAACACTGAAGCTTTCTTT
>-|TRBV19|-|TRBJ2-3
CASSPWLAGTDTQYF
TGTGCCAGTAGTCCGTGGTTGGCAGGTACAGATACGCAGTATTTT
>-|TRBV4-2|-|TRBJ2-1
CASSQDRTSYNEQFF
TGTGCCAGCAGCCAAGATCGAACTTCTTACAATGAGCAGTTCTTC
>TRBD2|TRBV5-4|-|TRBJ2-3
CASSPGLAGVPSDTQYF
TGTGCCAGCAGCCCGGGACTAGCGGGGGTCCCGTCAGATACGCAGTATTTT
>TRBD1|TRBV28|few|TRBJ2-7
CASSPRTGLYEQYF
TGTGCCAGCAGTCCCCGGACAGGACTCTACGAGCAGTACTTC
>TRBD1|TRBV5-4|-|TRBJ2-3
CASSLAAGGNAGDTQYF
TGTGCCAGCAGCTTGGCCGCAGGGGGCAATGCGGGAGATACGCAGTATTTT
>-|TRBV7-8|-|TRBJ1-1
CASSFTVNTEAFF
TGTGCCAGCAGCTTCACAGTGAACACTGAAGCTTTCTTT
>-|TRBV5-6|-|TRBJ1-5
CASSLTGYSNQPQHF
TGTGCCAGCAGCTTAACAGGGTATAGCAATCAGCCCCAGCATTTT
>TRBD1|TRBV19|once|TRBJ1-4
CASSSRTGPNEKLFF
TGTGCCAGTAGTTCGCGGACAGGGCCAAATGAAAAACTGTTTTTT
>-|TRBV28|few|TRBJ2-7
CASSFTGREQYF
TGTGCCAGCAGTTTCACAGGGCGCGAGCAGTACTTC
>-|TRBV23-1|-|TRBJ2-5
CASSRVPQETQYF
TGCGCCAGCAGTAGAGTACCGCAAGAGACCCAGTACTTC
>TRBD2|TRBV5-1|few|TRBJ2-5
CASSARLAGGQETQYF
TGCGCCAGCAGCGCCCGACTAGCGGGGGGCCAAGAGACCCAGTACTTC
>-|TRBV21-1|-|TRBJ1-6
CASNADDRDTPGYHSPLHF
TGTGCCAGCAACGCCGACGACCGGGACACTCCAGGGTACCATTCACCCCTCCACTTT
>-|TRBV14|-|TRBJ2-2
CASERSGGELFF
TGTGCCAGCGAGCGGTCGGGCGGGGAGCTGTTTTTT
>-|TRBV28|-|TRBJ2-7
CASSLMTEGGEQYF
TGTGCCAGCAGTTTAATGACGGAAGGCGGCGAGCAGTACTTC
>-|TRBV7-9|-|TRBJ2-6
CASSLGQNSGANVLTF
TGTGCCAGCAGCTTGGGCCAGAACTCTGGGGCCAACGTCCTGACTTTC